Described below is a single TCR beta chain sequence and its context. Its antigen is unidentified. This record comes from a study of naive and memory T cell subsets. Overall study findings and caveats: Especially in CD8 cells, naive repertoires contained a few larger clonotypes, possibly CD45RA-re-expressing memory cells.

Both TRBC1 and TRBC2 were covered by a beta constant-region primer of two equimolar oligonucleotides. The ligated cDNA underwent four PCR rounds using SP2 and nested alpha and beta constant-region primers. TCRdb re-analysed the UMI-ligation and nested PCR reads in MiXCR, keeping a single row per CDR3 protein. Of over 130,000 distinct CDR3 sequences in the sample, approximately 20% were seen once. Trimming took 5 bases from V and 10 from J; bases not matched to a gene: 4. The V gene's germline CDR1 is DFQATT and CDR2 SNEGSKA (reference sequence). The CDR3 is 10 residues long. V and J are TRBV20-1 and TRBJ2-5; TRBD1 matches 7 bases. This receptor was identified in a human donor in good health. Sequencing input: naive CD8+ T cells from blood. The CDR3 reads CSADRVIQYF. CDR3 in DNA: TGCAGTGCTGACAGGGTTATCCAGTACTTC.